Presented here are 3 T cell receptor beta chains from one specimen sequenced in a study of early T cells in non-severe SARS-CoV-2 infection. TCRdb reanalysed the 5' RACE reads using MiXCR and keeps one entry per CDR3 protein. Found here are 87,000 or so distinct CDR3 sequences, 12% to 15% of them singletons; the top ten hold roughly 6%. The source material was whole blood. Source of these receptors: an adult who was a healthcare worker with PCR-confirmed SARS-CoV-2 infection or an uninfected control (not recorded which).

This clonotype was picked up a small number of times. The V and J genes are TRBV7-2 and TRBJ2-3; D might be TRBD2 (6 bases). From germline, CDR1 is SGHTA and CDR2 FQGNSA. The CDR3 has 15 amino acids. The V and J ends lost 2 bases and 2 bases respectively, with 11 bases between them. The CDR3 protein is CASSLRREITDTQYF. CDR3 DNA sequence: TGTGCCAGCAGCTTACGACGGGAGATCACAGATACGCAGTATTTT. The whole variable domain, filled in from reference TRBV7-2 and TRBJ2-3, reads GAGVSQSPSNKVTEKGKDVELRCDPISGHTALYWYRQSLGQGLEFLIYFQGNSAPDKSGLPSDRFSAERTGGSVSTLTIQRTQQEDSAVYLCASSLRREITDTQYFGPGTRLTVL.

This clonotype occurred a few times. The chain links TRBV6-6 to TRBJ1-1; unclear D gene. V lost 5 bases, J lost 6 bases, and 19 bases lay in between. The CDR3 has 15 residues. Germline V CDR1 and CDR2: MNHNY, SVGAGI (reference sequence). The CDR3 loop is CASSHFVGNPPEAFF. The CDR3 DNA reads TGTGCCAGCAGTCACTTCGTAGGGAATCCACCTGAAGCTTTCTTT.

This clonotype has a handful of counts. The V and J genes are TRBV6-2 or TRBV6-3 and TRBJ2-3; the D call may be TRBD1 or TRBD2 (5 bases each). Germline V CDR1 and CDR2: MNHEY, SVGEGT. V was trimmed by 0 bases and J by 6 bases, leaving 16 bases between them. The CDR3 extends over 16 amino acids. The CDR3 sequence is CASSYSLSGAGDTQYF. CDR3 sequence (DNA): TGTGCCAGCAGTTACTCCTTATCCGGGGCCGGGGATACGCAGTATTTT.